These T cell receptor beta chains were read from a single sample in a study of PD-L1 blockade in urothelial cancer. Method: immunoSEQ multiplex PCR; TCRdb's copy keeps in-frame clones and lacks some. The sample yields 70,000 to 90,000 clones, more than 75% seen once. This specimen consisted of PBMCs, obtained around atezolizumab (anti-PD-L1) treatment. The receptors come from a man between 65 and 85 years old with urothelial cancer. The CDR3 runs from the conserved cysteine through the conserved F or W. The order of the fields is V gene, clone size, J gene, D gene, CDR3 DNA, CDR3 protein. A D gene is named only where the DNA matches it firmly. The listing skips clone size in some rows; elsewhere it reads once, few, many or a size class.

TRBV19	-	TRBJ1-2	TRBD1	TGTGCCAGTAGTACCTGGACAGGGTCTGAGGTCCGGGGCTATGGCTACACCTTC	CASSTWTGSEVRGYGYTF
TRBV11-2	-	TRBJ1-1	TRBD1	TGTGCCAGCAGCCGTAACAGGGGCCCCCGCGGCGAGGCTTTCTTT	CASSRNRGPRGEAFF
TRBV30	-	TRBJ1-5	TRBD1	TGTGCCTGGAGTCCGGTCAGGGGGCGGGATAGCAATCAGCCCCAGCATTTT	CAWSPVRGRDSNQPQHF
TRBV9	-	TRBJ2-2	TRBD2	TGTGCCAGCAGCCCCGGGGGGGTGTGGACCGGGGAGCTGTTTTTT	CASSPGGVWTGELFF
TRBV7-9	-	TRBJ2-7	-	TGTGCCAGCAGCCCGACAGACCACGAGCAGTACTTC	CASSPTDHEQYF
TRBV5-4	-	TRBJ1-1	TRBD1	TGTGCCAGCAGCTTGGTTCGGGGACAGGGGGCTAGGGCTTTCTTT	CASSLVRGQGARAFF
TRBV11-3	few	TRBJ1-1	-	TGTGCCAGCAGCATTCCCGGGACACCGAACACTGAAGCTTTCTTT	CASSIPGTPNTEAFF
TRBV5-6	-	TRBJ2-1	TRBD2	TGTGCCAGCAGCTTGGAGGGGACTAGCGGGATCAATGAGCAGTTCTTC	CASSLEGTSGINEQFF
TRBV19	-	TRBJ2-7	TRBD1	TGTGCCAGTACCTCCGGGACAGGGAACTCCTACGAGCAGTACTTC	CASTSGTGNSYEQYF
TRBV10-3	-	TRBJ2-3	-	TGTGCCATCACTGGCGGGACGGGCACAGATACGCAGTATTTT	CAITGGTGTDTQYF
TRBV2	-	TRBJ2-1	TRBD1	TGTGCCAGCAGTGTCCGACAGGGTTATAGGGATGAGCAGTTCTTC	CASSVRQGYRDEQFF
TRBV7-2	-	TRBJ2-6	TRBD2	TGTGCCAGCAGCTTTACGGTAGCGGGAGGTGGGGCCAACGTCCTGACTTTC	CASSFTVAGGGANVLTF
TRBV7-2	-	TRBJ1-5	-	TGTGCCAGCAGCAGGAGGAACCCAACGAATAGCAATCAGCCCCAGCATTTT	CASSRRNPTNSNQPQHF
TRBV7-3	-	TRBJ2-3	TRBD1	TGTGCCAGCAGCTTAACTCCGGGACAGGGTACAGATACGCAGTATTTT	CASSLTPGQGTDTQYF
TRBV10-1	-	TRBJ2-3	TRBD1	TGCGCCAGCAGCCCAGGGACAGGGGAGTCAGATACGCAGTATTTT	CASSPGTGESDTQYF
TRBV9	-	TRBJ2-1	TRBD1	TGTGCCAGCAGCGTAGCTACAGGGGGCGATGAGCAGTTCTTC	CASSVATGGDEQFF
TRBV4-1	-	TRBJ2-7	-	TGCGCCAGCAGCCAAGGACAGGCTACTACGAGGCAGTACTTC	CASSQGQATTRQYF
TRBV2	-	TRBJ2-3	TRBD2	TGTGCCAGTAGGGCCGGGACTAGCGGGCCTTGGGATACGCAGTATTTT	CASRAGTSGPWDTQYF
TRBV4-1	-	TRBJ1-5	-	TGCGCCAGCAGCCACCCCGAGACAGGAGACTATAGCAATCAGCCCCAGCATTTT	CASSHPETGDYSNQPQHF
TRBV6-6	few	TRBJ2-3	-	TGTGCCAGCAGTTACCAGGGGCACACAGATACGCAGTATTTT	CASSYQGHTDTQYF
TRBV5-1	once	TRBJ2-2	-	TGCGCCAGCAGCGGCGGTTACACCGGGGAGCTGTTTTTT	CASSGGYTGELFF
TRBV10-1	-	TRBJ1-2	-	TGCGCCAGCAGTGAGAGACAGAACTATGGCTACACCTTC	CASSERQNYGYTF
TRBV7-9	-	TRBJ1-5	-	TGTGCCAGCAGCACGAAAAATAGTCGGTTTAGCAATCAGCCCCAGCATTTT	CASSTKNSRFSNQPQHF
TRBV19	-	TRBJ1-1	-	TGTGCCAGTAGTCCCATAGGGCGCGGGGCACTCGCCGAAGCTTTCTTT	CASSPIGRGALAEAFF
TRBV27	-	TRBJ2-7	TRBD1	TGTGCCAGCAGATACCGACGACAGGGGAATCTCTACGAGCAGTACTTC	CASRYRRQGNLYEQYF
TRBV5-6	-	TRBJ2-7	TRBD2	TGTGCCAGCAGTCCCTTAGCGGGAGGGGCCGCCTACGAGCAGTACTTC	CASSPLAGGAAYEQYF
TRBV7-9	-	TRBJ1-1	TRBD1	TGTGCCAGCAGCTTGACAGGGGCGAACACTGAAGCTTTCTTT	CASSLTGANTEAFF
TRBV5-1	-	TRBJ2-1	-	TGCGCCAGCAGGTCCGACTTGAGCTCCTACAATGAGCAGTTCTTC	CASRSDLSSYNEQFF
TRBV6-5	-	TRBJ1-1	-	TGTGCCAGCAGTCCTCGCGGGGCCATGAACACTGAAGCTTTCTTT	CASSPRGAMNTEAFF
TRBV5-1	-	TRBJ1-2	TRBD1	TGCGCCAGCAGCGCTCGACAGGGGGAGGATGGCTACACCTTC	CASSARQGEDGYTF
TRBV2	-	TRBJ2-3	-	TGTGCCAGCAGTGTTCAGGGGCTAACAGATACGCAGTATTTT	CASSVQGLTDTQYF
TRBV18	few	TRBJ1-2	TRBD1	TGTGCCAGCTCACCACTTGTACTGACAGGGAAATCCTATGGCTACACCTTC	CASSPLVLTGKSYGYTF